The 30 T cell receptor beta chains given below trace back to one sample, sequenced in a study of blood T cell repertoires in COVID-19. Assay: immunoSEQ multiplex PCR; the TCRdb copy retains only in-frame clones and omits some. The data contain about 120,000 clones, less than 90% of them singletons. The material sequenced was peripheral blood. All receptors derive from a man older than 75 with active or convalescent COVID-19.

In this sample, this clone turned up once. The V gene is TRBV14, the J gene TRBJ1-6; 8 bases align to TRBD1. Trimming took 2 bases from V and 9 from J; bases not matched to a gene: 6. The CDR3 runs 15 residues. The V gene's germline CDR1 is SGHDN and CDR2 FVKESK. The CDR3 loop is CASSQLGRGLSPLHF. The CDR3 DNA reads as TGTGCCAGCAGCCAACTTGGCAGGGGGCTTTCACCCCTCCACTTT.

The CDR3 reads CASSIPGRAYGYTF. Here the CDR3 DNA reads TGTGCCAGTAGTATTCCGGGGAGGGCTTATGGCTACACCTTC. The genes are TRBV19 and TRBJ1-2; D ambiguous. The V and J ends lost 3 bases and 5 bases respectively, with 13 bases between them. This CDR3 region has 14 residues. Germline CDR1 and CDR2: LNHDA and SQIVND (reference sequence).

The chain recombines TRBV7-2 with TRBJ2-1; D perhaps matches TRBD1 (6 bases). V lost 3 bases to trimming and J lost 7 bases, with 16 bases between them. CDR1 and CDR2 (germline): SGHTA, FQGNSA. There are 15 residues in the CDR3. DNA of the CDR3: TGTGCCAGCAGCTTCAGACAGGAATTAAGGAATGAGCAGTTCTTC. It specifies CASSFRQELRNEQFF.

J is TRBJ2-3 and V is TRBV5-5, with TRBD2 matching over 8 bases. The J segment lost 3 bases and the V segment lost 3 bases, leaving 6 bases of the junction unmatched. The CDR3 consists of 15 residues. The germline V gene has CDR1 SGHKS and CDR2 YYEKEE (reference sequence). This CDR3 reads CASSSLAGRTDTQYF. The CDR3 DNA follows: TGTGCCAGCAGCTCATTAGCGGGGAGGACAGATACGCAGTATTTT.

The chain recombines TRBV12-3 or TRBV12-4 with TRBJ2-5, with D perhaps matching TRBD1 (5 bases). The V and J ends lost 6 bases and 0 bases respectively, with 8 bases between them. The CDR3 runs to 13 residues. CDR3 sequence (DNA): TGTGCCAGCAGGGCAGGGTACCAAGAGACCCAGTACTTC. Amino acids: CASRAGYQETQYF.

This clone was seen a single time. The chain couples TRBV21-1 to TRBJ2-7; no check of the table's D call, TRBD1, against the DNA was made. TRBV21-1 is a pseudogene segment. The CDR3 contains 21 residues. CDR3 residues: CASSKTHRGQGCPSPRYEQYF. The CDR3 nucleotides are TGTGCCAGCAGCAAAACGCATCGGGGACAGGGATGTCCATCCCCCCGCTACGAGCAGTACTTC.

The rearrangement joins TRBV5-1 to TRBJ2-5, with 13 bases aligning to TRBD2. The CDR3 runs to 18 residues. Germline trimming cut 0 bases from V and 3 bases from J; bases unmatched to any gene: 8. CDR1 and CDR2 (germline): SGHRS, YFSETQ. The CDR3 loop is CASSLVGTSGIFEETQYF. The CDR3 DNA sequence: TGCGCCAGCAGCTTGGTGGGGACTAGCGGGATTTTCGAAGAGACCCAGTACTTC.

The V and J genes are TRBV5-1 and TRBJ2-7, with 7 bases matching TRBD1. This CDR3 comprises 17 residues. The germline CDR1 and CDR2 sequences are SGHRS and YFSETQ. V was pared by 0 bases and J by 2 bases, with 11 bases of the junction left unmatched. The CDR3 spells CASSLGQGKGWPYEQYF. Written as DNA, the CDR3 is TGCGCCAGCAGCTTGGGACAGGGAAAGGGATGGCCCTACGAGCAGTACTTC.

CDR3 DNA: TGCGCCAGCAGCCCGACTAGCGGGAGGGCCCAGGGCACCGGGGAGCTGTTTTTT. Protein product: CASSPTSGRAQGTGELFF. This chain links TRBV5-1 with TRBJ2-2, with 14 positions matching TRBD2. CDR3 length: 18 amino acids. Germline V gene lookup returns CDR1 SGHRS and CDR2 YFSETQ. Unmatched junction bases numbered 9, after V lost 4 bases and J lost 4 bases.

The gene calls are TRBV18 and TRBJ1-5, with a tentative D call TRBD1 (5 bases). Trimming took 5 bases from V and 4 from J, leaving 24 bases between them. Germline assignment: CDR1 KGHSH and CDR2 LQKENI. The CDR3 is 18 amino acids. In nucleotides, the CDR3 is TGTGCCAGCTCAGGGTCGGAGGGCGGGGCACTATTAAATCAGCCCCAGCATTTT. Translated, it gives CASSGSEGGALLNQPQHF.

The chain combines TRBV7-2 with TRBJ2-3; 10 nucleotides line up with TRBD2. Trimming at V came to 3 bases and at J to 7 bases, leaving 13 bases not matched to a gene. This CDR3 comprises 17 residues. Germline CDR1 SGHTA, CDR2 FQGNSA. The CDR3 is CASSFRPSGSSTHTQYF. The CDR3 DNA follows: TGTGCCAGCAGCTTTCGACCTAGCGGGAGCTCGACCCATACGCAGTATTTT.

The chain employs TRBV10-3 and TRBJ1-2, with a tentative D call TRBD1 (5 bases). Trimming pared 1 base from V and 2 bases from J, leaving 11 bases between. The CDR3 runs to 15 residues. In germline, CDR1 is ENHRY, CDR2 SYGVKD. The CDR3 DNA follows: TGTGCCATCAGTGAGTTGATGACAGTAAACTATGGCTACACCTTC. It yields the protein CAISELMTVNYGYTF.

This sequence joins TRBV19 and TRBJ2-7, with D uncertain. V lost 4 bases and J lost 5, with 6 bases in between. CDR3 size: 11 residues. From germline, CDR1 is LNHDA and CDR2 SQIVND (reference sequence). The CDR3, as DNA: TGTGCCAGTAGTACCTCTGACGAGCAGTACTTC. Translated, it gives CASSTSDEQYF.

The chain joins TRBV30 to TRBJ2-6, with a tentative D call TRBD1 (5 bases). The CDR3 is 13 amino acids. Germline CDR1 GTSNPN, CDR2 SVGIG (reference sequence). The V gene lost 0 bases and the J gene lost 6 bases, with 6 bases spanning the gap. CDR3 region: CAWSVGQANVLTF. The CDR3 DNA follows: TGTGCCTGGAGTGTAGGACAGGCCAACGTCCTGACTTTC.

The V and J genes are TRBV5-3 and TRBJ2-2; a possible D gene is TRBD2 (5 bases). TRBV5-3 is flagged as an ORF with uncertain function. V was trimmed by 0 bases and J by 5 bases, leaving 14 bases between them. This CDR3 contains 16 residues. The CDR3 spells CARSLGWTSGTGELFF. CDR3 DNA sequence: TGTGCCAGAAGCTTGGGGTGGACGTCGGGGACCGGGGAGCTGTTTTTT.

This clone was counted once. The chain recombines TRBV2 with TRBJ1-5; D is possibly TRBD1 (5 bases). Looked up from germline, CDR1 is SNHLY and CDR2 is FYNNEI. The CDR3 spans 15 residues. Trimming left V 2 bases short and J 4 bases short, with 12 bases between. The CDR3 spells CASSELTVGNQPQHF. CDR3 nucleotides: TGTGCCAGCAGTGAATTGACAGTGGGAAATCAGCCCCAGCATTTT.

The DNA for the CDR3 is TGTGCCAGCAGTTTTGGCAGGGACACGGGCTACACCTTC. It specifies CASSFGRDTGYTF. The chain has TRBV12-3 or TRBV12-4 and TRBJ1-2; perhaps TRBD1 as D (6 bases). The CDR3 runs 13 residues. V shed 3 bases and J shed 8 bases, with 13 bases lying between them.

The CDR3 DNA reads as TGTGCCAGTAGTCCCGGACAGGGGACCCACCTATATAGCAATCAGCCCCAGCATTTT. It encodes CASSPGQGTHLYSNQPQHF. V gene TRBV19 combines with J gene TRBJ1-5, with 9 bases aligning to TRBD1. CDR3 length equals 19 residues. The germline V gene encodes CDR1 LNHDA and CDR2 SQIVND (reference sequence). The V segment lost 5 bases and the J segment 0 bases; nucleotides outside the gene matches: 14.

This clone was seen just once. This sequence joins TRBV10-1 and TRBJ1-5, with TRBD1 as a possible D gene (6 bases). The germline CDR1 and CDR2 sequences are WNHNN and SYGVQD (reference sequence). CDR3 size: 15 residues. Deletions cut 9 bases from V and 0 bases from J, with 15 bases between. CDR3 protein: CARDSSPHSNQPQHF. The CDR3 nucleotides read TGCGCCAGGGACAGCTCCCCGCATAGCAATCAGCCCCAGCATTTT.

This clone was seen many times. The gene calls are TRBV3-1 (or the pseudogene TRBV3-2) and TRBJ2-7; D gene unclear. The CDR3 has 14 amino acids. The germline V gene encodes CDR1 LGHDT and CDR2 YNNKEL (reference sequence). Deletions cut 3 bases from V and 5 bases from J, with 14 bases between. The CDR3 loop is CASSQSQVTNEQYF. For the CDR3, the DNA is TGTGCCAGCAGCCAGAGCCAGGTGACGAACGAGCAGTACTTC.

The DNA for the CDR3 is TGTGCCAGCAGCTTGCTCAGGGACTCTGAAGCTTTCTTT. Amino acids: CASSLLRDSEAFF. The rearrangement uses TRBV5-5 and TRBJ1-1; D perhaps matches TRBD1 (5 bases). The V and J ends lost 1 base and 6 bases respectively, with 10 bases between them. This CDR3 spans 13 amino acids. Germline V gene data show CDR1 as SGHKS and CDR2 as YYEKEE (reference sequence).

This chain uses TRBV11-2 with TRBJ1-6; 8 nucleotides align to TRBD1. With 5 bases clipped from V and 7 bases from J, the junction kept 4 bases outside the gene matches. This CDR3 has 14 amino acids. Germline V lookup: CDR1 SGHAT, CDR2 FQNNGV. The CDR3 bases are TGTGCCAGCAGCCGGACAGGGAGAAATTCACCCCTCCACTTT. It yields the protein CASSRTGRNSPLHF.

The chain has TRBV7-9 and TRBJ2-2; TRBD1 aligns across 8 bases. Germline CDR1 SEHNR, CDR2 FQNEAQ (reference sequence). Losses at the gene ends were 6 bases for V and 3 bases for J; bases not matched to a gene: 12. CDR3 length equals 17 residues. DNA of the CDR3: TGTGCCAGCAGTCCTAAACAGGGGGTCGTGGACACCGGGGAGCTGTTTTTT. Its translation: CASSPKQGVVDTGELFF.

This clone has just a few counts. V and J are TRBV18 and TRBJ1-1; 8 nucleotides match TRBD1. CDR3 length: 14 residues. Germline V lookup: CDR1 KGHSH, CDR2 LQKENI. Germline trimming cut 6 bases from V and 3 bases from J; bases unmatched to any gene: 6. The CDR3 DNA follows: TGTGCCAGCTCTGCGGGACAGGTTGACACTGAAGCTTTCTTT. Translating gives CASSAGQVDTEAFF.

This clone was picked up one time. The genes are TRBV30 and TRBJ2-7, with D perhaps matching TRBD1 (5 bases). V gave up 4 bases and J gave up 4 bases, with 20 bases separating them. CDR3 length: 15 amino acids. The germline V gene encodes CDR1 GTSNPN and CDR2 SVGIG (reference sequence). The DNA of the CDR3 is TGTGCCTGGACCTTCGGACACCTTATGGGTTACGAGCAGTACTTC. As protein: CAWTFGHLMGYEQYF. The entire variable domain, with the rest obtained from reference TRBV30 and TRBJ2-7, is as follows: SQTIHQWPATLVQPVGSPLSLECTVEGTSNPNLYWYRQAAGRGLQLLFYSVGIGQISSEVPQNLSASRPQDRQFILSSKKLLLSDSGFYLCAWTFGHLMGYEQYFGPGTRLTVT.

This chain uses TRBV7-6 with TRBJ2-1; weak D call: TRBD1 (6 bases). Germline V gene sequence: CDR1 SGHVS, CDR2 FNYEAQ. There are 11 residues in the CDR3. V gave up 4 bases and J gave up 10 bases, with 8 bases separating them. CDR3 in amino acids: CASSSTGEQFF. For the CDR3, the DNA is TGTGCCAGCAGCTCCACAGGGGAGCAGTTCTTC.

CDR3 nucleotides: TGCAGTGCTCGTCCCCCCAATGAGCAGTTCTTC. Translated, it gives CSARPPNEQFF. The chain couples TRBV20-1 to TRBJ2-1; D ambiguous. V was shortened by 5 bases and J by 6 bases, with 8 bases between the two germline ends. Germline V CDR1 and CDR2: DFQATT, SNEGSKA (reference sequence). The CDR3 runs 11 residues.

In its sample, this clone was seen a few times. This chain uses TRBV4-2 with TRBJ1-5; 8 nucleotides align to TRBD1. In germline, CDR1 is LGHNA, CDR2 YNFKEQ. The junction had 13 bases not matched to a gene; V was cut back by 0 bases and J by 9 bases. The CDR3 spans 17 residues. The CDR3 spells CASSQESRGQAWRPQHF. The CDR3 DNA is TGTGCCAGCAGCCAAGAAAGCCGGGGACAGGCTTGGAGGCCCCAGCATTTT.

The gene calls are TRBV28 and TRBJ1-6; 7 nucleotides agree with TRBD1. Per the germline V gene, CDR1 is MDHEN and CDR2 is SYDVKM. CDR3 length: 15 amino acids. With V trimmed by 4 bases and J by 1 base, 1 base remained unmatched. Written as DNA, the CDR3 is TGTGCCAGCAGTTACAGGGGTTCCTATAATTCACCCCTCCACTTT. Translated, it gives CASSYRGSYNSPLHF.

This clone was recorded a few times. The chain joins TRBV6-5 to TRBJ2-3; D unresolved. Germline V gene data show CDR1 as MNHEY and CDR2 as SVGAGI. The V end lost 10 bases, the J end lost 6 bases, and 11 bases lay between the germline ends. The CDR3 runs to 11 residues. The CDR3 DNA follows: TGTGCCACTCGAGAGAGGGATACGCAGTATTTT. Translated: CATRERDTQYF.